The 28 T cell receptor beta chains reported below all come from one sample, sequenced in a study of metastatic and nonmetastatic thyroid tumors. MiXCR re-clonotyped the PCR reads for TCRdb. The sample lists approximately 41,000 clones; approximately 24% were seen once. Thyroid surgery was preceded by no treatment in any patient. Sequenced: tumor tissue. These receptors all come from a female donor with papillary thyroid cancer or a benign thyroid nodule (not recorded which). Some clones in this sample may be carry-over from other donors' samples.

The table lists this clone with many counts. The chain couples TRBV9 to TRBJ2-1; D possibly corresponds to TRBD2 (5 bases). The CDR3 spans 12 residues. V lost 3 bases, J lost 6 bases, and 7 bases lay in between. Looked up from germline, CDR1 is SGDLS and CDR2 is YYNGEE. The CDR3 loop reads CASSAEGNEQFF. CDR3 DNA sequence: TGTGCCAGCAGCGCTGAGGGCAATGAGCAGTTCTTC.

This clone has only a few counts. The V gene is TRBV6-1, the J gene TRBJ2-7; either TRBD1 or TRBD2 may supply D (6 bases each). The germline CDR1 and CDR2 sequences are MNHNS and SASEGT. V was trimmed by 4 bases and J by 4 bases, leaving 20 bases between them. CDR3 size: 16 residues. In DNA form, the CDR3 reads TGTGCCAGCAGTGGTCCGCAGGCATCGGGGGCTTACGAGCAGTACTTC. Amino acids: CASSGPQASGAYEQYF.

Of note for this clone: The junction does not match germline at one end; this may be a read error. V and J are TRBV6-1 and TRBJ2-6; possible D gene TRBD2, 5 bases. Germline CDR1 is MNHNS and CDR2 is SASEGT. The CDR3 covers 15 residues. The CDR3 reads CASKEAISVANVLTF. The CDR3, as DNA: TGTGCTAGCAAGGAGGCGATCTCTGTGGCCAACGTCCTGACTTTC.

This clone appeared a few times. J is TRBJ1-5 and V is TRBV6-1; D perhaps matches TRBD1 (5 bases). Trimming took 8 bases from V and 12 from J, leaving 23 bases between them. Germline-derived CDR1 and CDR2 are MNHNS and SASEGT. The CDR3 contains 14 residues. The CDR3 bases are TGTGCCAGCGGTCCCGCCGGGAGGGGACGGCACCAGCATTTT. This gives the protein CASGPAGRGRHQHF.

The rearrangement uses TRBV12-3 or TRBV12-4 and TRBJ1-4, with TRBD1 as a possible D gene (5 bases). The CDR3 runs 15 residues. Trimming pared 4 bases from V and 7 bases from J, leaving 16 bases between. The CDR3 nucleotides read TGTGCCAGCAGTTCTCTTGGGGGGAGCGGTGAAAAACTGTTTTTT. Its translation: CASSSLGGSGEKLFF.

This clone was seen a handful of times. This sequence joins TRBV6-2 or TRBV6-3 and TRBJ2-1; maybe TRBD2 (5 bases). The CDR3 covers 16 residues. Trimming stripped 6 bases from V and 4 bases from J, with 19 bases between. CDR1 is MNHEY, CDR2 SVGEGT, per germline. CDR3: CASSSHRERGYNEQFF. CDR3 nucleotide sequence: TGTGCCAGCAGCTCCCACCGCGAAAGAGGGTACAATGAGCAGTTCTTC.

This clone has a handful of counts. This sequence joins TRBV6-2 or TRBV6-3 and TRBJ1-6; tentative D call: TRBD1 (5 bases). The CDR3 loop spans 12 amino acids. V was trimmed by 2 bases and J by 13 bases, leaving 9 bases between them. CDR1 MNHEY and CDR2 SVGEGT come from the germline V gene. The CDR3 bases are TGTGCCAGCAGTTACCCGGACAAGCCCCTCCACTTT. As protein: CASSYPDKPLHF.

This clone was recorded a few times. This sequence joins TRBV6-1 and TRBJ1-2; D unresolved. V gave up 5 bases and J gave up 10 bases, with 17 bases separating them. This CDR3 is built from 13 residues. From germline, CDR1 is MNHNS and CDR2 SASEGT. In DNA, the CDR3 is TGTGCCAGCAGTCCGCGAAGGAATCATGTCTACACCTTC. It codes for CASSPRRNHVYTF.

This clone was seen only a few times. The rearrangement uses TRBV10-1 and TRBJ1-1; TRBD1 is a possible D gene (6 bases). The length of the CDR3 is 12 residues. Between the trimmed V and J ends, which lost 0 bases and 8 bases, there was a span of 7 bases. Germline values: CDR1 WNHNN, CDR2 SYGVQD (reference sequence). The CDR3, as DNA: TGCGCCAGCAGTGAGTCAGGGGGAGAAGCTTTCTTT. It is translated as CASSESGGEAFF.

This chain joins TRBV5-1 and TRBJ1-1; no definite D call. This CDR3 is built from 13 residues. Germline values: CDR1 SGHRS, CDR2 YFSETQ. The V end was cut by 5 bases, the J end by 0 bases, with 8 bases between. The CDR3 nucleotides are TGCGCCAGCAGTACAGTTATGAACACTGAAGCTTTCTTT. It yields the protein CASSTVMNTEAFF.

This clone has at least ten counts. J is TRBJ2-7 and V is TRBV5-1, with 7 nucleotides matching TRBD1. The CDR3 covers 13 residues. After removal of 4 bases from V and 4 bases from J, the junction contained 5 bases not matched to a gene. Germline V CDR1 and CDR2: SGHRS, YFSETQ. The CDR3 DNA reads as TGCGCCAGCAGCACATCACAGGGGTACGAGCAGTACTTC. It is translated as CASSTSQGYEQYF.

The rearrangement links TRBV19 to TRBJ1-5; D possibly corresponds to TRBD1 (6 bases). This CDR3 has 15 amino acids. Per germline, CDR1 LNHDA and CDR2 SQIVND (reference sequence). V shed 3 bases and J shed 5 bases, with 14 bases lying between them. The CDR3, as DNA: TGTGCCAGTAGTATGACCTGGGGGGCAGATCAGCCCCAGCATTTT. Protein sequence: CASSMTWGADQPQHF.

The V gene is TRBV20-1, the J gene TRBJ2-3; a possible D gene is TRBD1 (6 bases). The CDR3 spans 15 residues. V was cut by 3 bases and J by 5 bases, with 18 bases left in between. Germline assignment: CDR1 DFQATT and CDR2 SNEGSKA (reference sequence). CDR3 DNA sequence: TGCAGTGCTAGTTTCCGGGGCCTACAGGGAGATACGCAGTATTTT. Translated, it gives CSASFRGLQGDTQYF.

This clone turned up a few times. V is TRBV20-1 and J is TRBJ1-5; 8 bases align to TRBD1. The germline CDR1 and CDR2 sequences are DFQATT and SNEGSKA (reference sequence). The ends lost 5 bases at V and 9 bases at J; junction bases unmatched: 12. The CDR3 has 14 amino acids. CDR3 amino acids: CSALTRDRHGPQHF. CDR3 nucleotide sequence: TGCAGTGCTCTTACTCGGGACAGGCATGGGCCCCAGCATTTT.

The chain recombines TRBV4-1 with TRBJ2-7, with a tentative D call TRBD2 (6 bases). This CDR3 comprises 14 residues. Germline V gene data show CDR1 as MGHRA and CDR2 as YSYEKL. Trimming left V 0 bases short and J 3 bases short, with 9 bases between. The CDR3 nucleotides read TGCGCCAGCAGCCAAGAGAGGACTAACTACGAGCAGTACTTC. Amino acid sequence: CASSQERTNYEQYF.

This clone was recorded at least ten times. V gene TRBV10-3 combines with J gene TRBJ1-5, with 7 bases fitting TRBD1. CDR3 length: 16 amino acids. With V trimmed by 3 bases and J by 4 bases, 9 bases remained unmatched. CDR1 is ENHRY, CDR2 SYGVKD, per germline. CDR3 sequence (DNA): TGTGCCATCAGTGAAGGGGGCCAGGGGGAGAATCAGCCCCAGCATTTT. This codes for CAISEGGQGENQPQHF.

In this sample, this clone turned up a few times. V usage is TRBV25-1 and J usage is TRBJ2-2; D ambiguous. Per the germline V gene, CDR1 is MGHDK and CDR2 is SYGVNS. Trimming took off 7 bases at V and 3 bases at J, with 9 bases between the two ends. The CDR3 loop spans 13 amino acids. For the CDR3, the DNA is TGTGCCAGCAAAAGGGAAGACACCGGGGAGCTGTTTTTT. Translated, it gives CASKREDTGELFF.

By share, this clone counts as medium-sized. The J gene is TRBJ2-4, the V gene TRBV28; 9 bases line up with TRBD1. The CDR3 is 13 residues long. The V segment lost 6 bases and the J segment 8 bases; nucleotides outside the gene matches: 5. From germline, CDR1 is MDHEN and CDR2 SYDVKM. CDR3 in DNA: TGTGCCAGCAGGTTACAGGGGGCTTACATTCAGTACTTC. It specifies CASRLQGAYIQYF.

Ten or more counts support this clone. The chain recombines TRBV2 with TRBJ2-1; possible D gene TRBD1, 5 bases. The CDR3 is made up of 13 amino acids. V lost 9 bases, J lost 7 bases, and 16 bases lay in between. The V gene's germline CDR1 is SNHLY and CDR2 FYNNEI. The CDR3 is CASGQERGNEQFF. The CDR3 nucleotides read TGTGCCAGTGGGCAAGAAAGGGGAAATGAGCAGTTCTTC.

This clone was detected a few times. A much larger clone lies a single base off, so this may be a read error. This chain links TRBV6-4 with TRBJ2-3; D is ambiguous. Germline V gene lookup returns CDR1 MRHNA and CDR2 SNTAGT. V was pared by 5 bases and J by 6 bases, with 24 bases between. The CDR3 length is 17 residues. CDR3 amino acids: CASSTGRPLSSYDTQYF. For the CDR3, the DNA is TGTGCCAGCAGTACCGGTCGGCCTCTATCCTCTTACGATACGCAGTATTTT.

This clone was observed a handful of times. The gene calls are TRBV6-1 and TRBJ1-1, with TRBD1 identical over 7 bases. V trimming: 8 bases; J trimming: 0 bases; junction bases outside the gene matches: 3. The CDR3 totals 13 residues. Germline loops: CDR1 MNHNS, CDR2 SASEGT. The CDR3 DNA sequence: TGTGCCAGCCAAGACAGGGTGAACACTGAAGCTTTCTTT. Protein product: CASQDRVNTEAFF.

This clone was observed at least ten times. CDR3 protein: CASSSRHTEAFF. In DNA form, the CDR3 reads TGTGCCAGCAGCTCAAGACACACTGAAGCTTTCTTT. The chain combines TRBV7-9 with TRBJ1-1; D is uncertain. The CDR3 length is 12 residues. Germline lookup yields CDR1 SEHNR and CDR2 FQNEAQ (reference sequence). V was clipped by 4 bases and J by 3 bases, with 6 bases between them.

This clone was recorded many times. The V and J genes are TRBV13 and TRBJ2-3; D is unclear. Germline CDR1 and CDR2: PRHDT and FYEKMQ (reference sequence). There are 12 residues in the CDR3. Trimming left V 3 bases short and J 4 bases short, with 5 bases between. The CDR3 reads CASSFISDTQYF. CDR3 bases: TGTGCCAGCAGCTTCATCTCAGATACGCAGTATTTT.

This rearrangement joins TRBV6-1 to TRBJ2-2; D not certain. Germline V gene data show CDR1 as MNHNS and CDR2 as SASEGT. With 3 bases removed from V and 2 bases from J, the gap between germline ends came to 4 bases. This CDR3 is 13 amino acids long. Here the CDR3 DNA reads TGTGCCAGCAGTGAGCATAACACCGGGGAGCTGTTTTTT. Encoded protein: CASSEHNTGELFF.

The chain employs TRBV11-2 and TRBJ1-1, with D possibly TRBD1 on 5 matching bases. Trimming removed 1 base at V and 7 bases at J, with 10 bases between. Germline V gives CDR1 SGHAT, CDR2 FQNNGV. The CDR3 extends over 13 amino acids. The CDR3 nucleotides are TGTGCCAGCAGCTTAGCAGGGCCCCGTGAAGCTTTCTTT. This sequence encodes CASSLAGPREAFF.

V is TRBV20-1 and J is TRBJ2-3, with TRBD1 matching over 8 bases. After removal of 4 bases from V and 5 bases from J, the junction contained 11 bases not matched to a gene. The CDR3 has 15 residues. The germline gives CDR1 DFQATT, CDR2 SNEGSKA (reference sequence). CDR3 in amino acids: CSATSTGVLQDTQYF. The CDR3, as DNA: TGCAGTGCTACGTCGACAGGGGTACTACAAGATACGCAGTATTTT.

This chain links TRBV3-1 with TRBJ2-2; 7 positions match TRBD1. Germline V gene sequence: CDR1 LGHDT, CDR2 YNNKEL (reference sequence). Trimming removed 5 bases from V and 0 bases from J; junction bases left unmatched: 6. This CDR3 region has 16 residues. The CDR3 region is CASSVLTGANTGELFF. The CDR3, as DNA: TGTGCCAGCAGCGTACTTACAGGGGCGAACACCGGGGAGCTGTTTTTT.

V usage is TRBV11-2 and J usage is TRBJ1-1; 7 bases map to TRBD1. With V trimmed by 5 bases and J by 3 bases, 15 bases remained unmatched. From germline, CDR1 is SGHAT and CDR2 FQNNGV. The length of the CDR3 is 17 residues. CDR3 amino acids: CASSPNTLSRGDTEAFF. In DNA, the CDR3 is TGTGCCAGCAGCCCAAACACCCTTAGCAGGGGGGACACTGAAGCTTTCTTT.